The sequence of this TCR beta chain was determined in a study of shared clonotypes between healthy human individuals. Study information: Each donor's CD4 naive and CD4 memory cells filled three plates apiece, CD8 naive two, and CD8 memory one.

The donor population consisted of healthy HIV-negative adults with no recent acute infections or vaccinations. CD8 memory comprised CD45RO+ plus CCR7-negative CD45RA+ TemRA cells. V lost 6 bases to trimming and J lost 4 bases, with 6 bases between them. CDR3 length equals 11 residues. Germline V gene sequence: CDR1 MNHEY, CDR2 SVGAGI. In the original analysis: In the immunoSEQ data, sequences were junction-only and lacked quality scores, so filtering differed. This table comes from immunoSEQ multiplex PCR, and its TCRdb copy is limited to in-frame clones, with some not included. The V and J calls and clone size were taken over from that table, and D and trimming were inferred from the DNA. The sample gives around 320,000 clones, 87% of which show up once; 16% is in the top ten.

The source is a man aged 18 to 29 in good health. The chain couples TRBV6-5 to TRBJ1-2; D unclear. Sequencing was performed on memory CD8+ T cells sorted from blood. Indicated subset: CD45RO+ cells pooled with CCR7-negative TemRA cells. For the CDR3, the DNA is TGTGCCAGCAGCTCTCTCTATGGCTACACCTTC. Translated: CASSSLYGYTF.